One and the same sample provided the 30 T cell receptor beta chains below, sequenced in a study of memory CD4+ T cells and cytomegalovirus serostatus. The sort gate was single viable CD3+CD4+CD8-CD45RO+ cells for memory CD4+ T cells. The assay was immunoSEQ multiplex PCR, and TCRdb's table has in-frame clones only and misses some. This repertoire shows approximately 41,000 clones, 70% to 80% found once; its top ten account for 5% to 7%. Sequenced material: memory CD4+ T cells from blood. These receptors were obtained from an adult in good health and CMV-seronegative.

This chain joins TRBV19 and TRBJ2-6; D may be TRBD2 (5 bases). The V end lost 9 bases, the J end lost 1 base, and 7 bases lay between the germline ends. This CDR3 is built from 13 residues. Looked up from germline, CDR1 is LNHDA and CDR2 is SQIVND (reference sequence). The CDR3: CASGNSGANVLTF. The CDR3 region has the DNA TGTGCCAGCGGGAATTCTGGGGCCAACGTCCTGACTTTC.

CDR3 nucleotides: TGCGCCAGCAGCCTAGCGCCCGGAGATTTCTACGAGCAGTACTTC. It codes for CASSLAPGDFYEQYF. The rearrangement joins TRBV5-1 to TRBJ2-7, with D maybe TRBD2 (6 bases). The CDR3 spans 15 residues. Trimming pared 4 bases from V and 3 bases from J, leaving 17 bases between. CDR1 is SGHRS, CDR2 YFSETQ, per germline. Full variable domain (missing parts from reference TRBV5-1 and TRBJ2-7): KAGVTQTPRYLIKTRGQQVTLSCSPISGHRSVSWYQQTPGQGLQFLFEYFSETQRNKGNFPGRFSGRQFSNSRSEMNVSTLELGDSALYLCASSLAPGDFYEQYFGPGTRLTVT.

This rearrangement joins TRBV6-5 to TRBJ1-2; no clear D gene. V was pared by 4 bases and J by 4 bases, with 16 bases between. From germline, CDR1 is MNHEY and CDR2 SVGAGI. CDR3 length: 15 residues. CDR3 amino acids: CASSSTTGSGYGYTF. CDR3 coding DNA: TGTGCCAGCAGTTCGACCACGGGGTCTGGCTATGGCTACACCTTC.

The genes are TRBV18 and TRBJ2-7; D may be TRBD2 (5 bases). CDR3 length equals 16 residues. The V gene lost 0 bases and the J gene lost 5 bases, with 17 bases spanning the gap. Germline CDR1 and CDR2: KGHSH and LQKENI. The CDR3 coding sequence is TGTGCCAGCTCACCACCTAGTAGGTATTACGGGAACGAGCAGTACTTC. Translation gives CASSPPSRYYGNEQYF.

The rearrangement joins TRBV5-1 to TRBJ2-5, with TRBD2 matching 9 bases. V shed 5 bases and J 5 bases; nucleotides not matched to a gene: 4. Germline CDR1 and CDR2: SGHRS and YFSETQ. This CDR3 spans 13 amino acids. The CDR3 region has the DNA TGCGCCAGCAGTCCAGCGGGAGGCGAGACCCAGTACTTC. Translated: CASSPAGGETQYF. The full variable domain, completed using reference TRBV5-1 and TRBJ2-5, is KAGVTQTPRYLIKTRGQQVTLSCSPISGHRSVSWYQQTPGQGLQFLFEYFSETQRNKGNFPGRFSGRQFSNSRSEMNVSTLELGDSALYLCASSPAGGETQYFGPGTRLLVL.

The J gene is TRBJ1-2, the V gene TRBV7-9, with a weak D call TRBD1 (6 bases). This CDR3 has 13 residues. With 5 bases removed from V and 3 bases from J, the gap between germline ends came to 10 bases. CDR1 and CDR2 from the germline V gene are SEHNR and FQNEAQ (reference sequence). The CDR3 nucleotides are TGTGCCAGCAGCAGCGGGGGCGACTATGGCTACACCTTC. It translates to CASSSGGDYGYTF.

The chain is built from TRBV20-1 and TRBJ1-2; D unresolved. V was shortened by 3 bases and J by 6 bases, with 8 bases between the two germline ends. The CDR3 has 11 residues. Germline V gives CDR1 DFQATT, CDR2 SNEGSKA (reference sequence). CDR3 bases: TGCAGTGCTAGGAGCCAGAATGGCTACACCTTC. This gives the protein CSARSQNGYTF.

The chain couples TRBV7-2 to TRBJ1-2; possible D gene TRBD1, 6 bases. V dropped 5 bases and J dropped 14 bases, with 15 bases sitting between them. The germline V gene encodes CDR1 SGHTA and CDR2 FQGNSA. CDR3 length equals 11 residues. In DNA form, the CDR3 reads TGTGCCAGCAGCCAGGACAGCCCGAGGACCTTC. Translation gives CASSQDSPRTF.

This rearrangement joins TRBV28 to TRBJ1-5; D remains unclear. The V gene's germline CDR1 is MDHEN and CDR2 SYDVKM. V gave up 3 bases and J gave up 1 base, with 7 bases separating them. The CDR3 has 14 residues. CDR3 in amino acids: CASSLGDSNQPQHF. The DNA of the CDR3 is TGTGCCAGCAGTTTGGGCGACAGCAATCAGCCCCAGCATTTT.

This chain connects TRBV7-2 to TRBJ2-6, with D hard to call. Germline CDR1 is SGHTA and CDR2 is FQGNSA. The V end lost 5 bases, the J end lost 0 bases, and 11 bases lay between the germline ends. The CDR3 sequence is 16 residues long. The CDR3 here is CASSPRLSSGANVLTF. The DNA of the CDR3 is TGTGCCAGCAGCCCCAGACTGAGCTCTGGGGCCAACGTCCTGACTTTC.

This clone was observed a few times. V is TRBV19 and J is TRBJ1-5; 11 bases are a match to TRBD1. J was trimmed by 3 bases and V by 3 bases; bases with no gene match: 7. Looked up from germline, CDR1 is LNHDA and CDR2 is SQIVND (reference sequence). There are 17 residues in the CDR3. The CDR3 bases are TGTGCCAGTAGTATTTCGGACAGGGGGCGAGACAATCAGCCCCAGCATTTT. The encoded protein is CASSISDRGRDNQPQHF.

J is TRBJ2-1 and V is TRBV28; 9 positions match TRBD2. The CDR3 is 15 residues long. The germline V gene has CDR1 MDHEN and CDR2 SYDVKM. V was pared by 6 bases and J by 4 bases, with 7 bases of the junction left unmatched. CDR3 protein: CASSWTSEGYNEQFF. In DNA, the CDR3 is TGTGCCAGCAGCTGGACTAGCGAGGGGTACAATGAGCAGTTCTTC.

The chain joins TRBV28 to TRBJ1-3, with TRBD1 matching 7 bases. The CDR3 is made up of 16 amino acids. Losses at the gene ends were 1 base for V and 0 bases for J; bases not matched to a gene: 3. Germline loops: CDR1 MDHEN, CDR2 SYDVKM. CDR3 loop: CASSLYGDSSGNTIYF. CDR3 bases: TGTGCCAGCAGTTTATACGGGGACAGCTCTGGAAACACCATATATTTT.

V and J are TRBV5-4 and TRBJ1-3; unclear D gene. Trimming left V 0 bases short and J 0 bases short, with 7 bases between. Germline V gives CDR1 SGHNT, CDR2 YYREEE (reference sequence). The CDR3 consists of 15 residues. The CDR3 DNA follows: TGTGCCAGCAGCTTGGGTGGGCCCTCTGGAAACACCATATATTTT. It yields the protein CASSLGGPSGNTIYF.

The chain combines TRBV5-1 with TRBJ1-4; possibly TRBD1 for D (6 bases). Trimming stripped 5 bases from V and 6 bases from J, with 17 bases between. The CDR3 has 15 residues. Germline CDR1 is SGHRS and CDR2 is YFSETQ. The CDR3 protein is CASRLQGSRHEKLFF. In nucleotides, the CDR3 is TGCGCCAGCAGACTCCAGGGGAGTCGACATGAAAAACTGTTTTTT.

The CDR3 sequence is CASSETGYSNQPQHF. The DNA of the CDR3 is TGTGCCAGCAGTGAAACAGGGTACAGCAATCAGCCCCAGCATTTT. V gene TRBV6-4 combines with J gene TRBJ1-5, with TRBD1 as a possible D gene (6 bases). The CDR3 has 15 amino acids. Germline CDR1 reads MRHNA; CDR2 reads SNTAGT. The V gene lost 3 bases and the J gene lost 1 base, with 10 bases spanning the gap.

The gene calls are TRBV7-2 and TRBJ1-2; D remains unclear. V lost 1 base and J lost 6, with 12 bases in between. The length of the CDR3 is 14 residues. Germline V CDR1 and CDR2: SGHTA, FQGNSA. The CDR3 reads CASSLGPERDGYTF. The DNA of the CDR3 is TGTGCCAGCAGCTTAGGGCCGGAGCGAGATGGCTACACCTTC.

The CDR3 loop reads CASSDRPDQPQHF. The CDR3 DNA is TGCGCCAGCAGCGACAGACCTGATCAGCCCCAGCATTTT. The chain carries TRBV5-1 and TRBJ1-5; tentative D call: TRBD1 (5 bases). In germline, CDR1 is SGHRS, CDR2 YFSETQ. This CDR3 is built from 13 residues. Trimming removed 4 bases from V and 5 bases from J, with 10 bases in between.

This clone was found a few times. The V call is TRBV2, the J call TRBJ2-3; D ambiguous. The length of the CDR3 is 14 residues. V was trimmed by 6 bases and J by 0 bases, leaving 10 bases between them. CDR1 and CDR2 (germline): SNHLY, FYNNEI. CDR3 coding DNA: TGTGCCAGCAGGCCAACCTCTAGCACAGATACGCAGTATTTT. Protein sequence: CASRPTSSTDTQYF.

The V call is TRBV19, the J call TRBJ2-6; tentatively, D is TRBD1 (5 bases). CDR1 LNHDA and CDR2 SQIVND come from the germline V gene (reference sequence). Trimming took off 3 bases at V and 0 bases at J, with 15 bases between the two ends. This CDR3 has 18 amino acids. The CDR3 spells CASSIPGRLISGANVLTF. CDR3 DNA: TGTGCCAGTAGTATTCCAGGGCGTCTAATCTCTGGGGCCAACGTCCTGACTTTC.

The J gene is TRBJ2-1, the V gene TRBV4-3; 9 bases fit TRBD1. In germline, CDR1 is LGHNA, CDR2 YSLEER. With V trimmed by 1 base and J by 13 bases, 5 bases remained unmatched. The CDR3 runs 13 residues. The CDR3 sequence is CASSQALGQGQFF. CDR3 sequence (DNA): TGCGCCAGCAGCCAAGCTTTGGGACAGGGTCAGTTCTTC.

The V call is TRBV28, the J call TRBJ1-1; tentatively, D is TRBD1 (6 bases). Trimming cost V 4 bases and J 10 bases, with 16 bases left between them. Germline CDR1 reads MDHEN; CDR2 reads SYDVKM. This CDR3 is 13 amino acids long. The CDR3 sequence: CASSSGQRGAAFF. CDR3 sequence (DNA): TGTGCCAGCAGTTCCGGACAGCGTGGTGCAGCTTTCTTT.

This chain links TRBV5-6 with TRBJ2-1, with D uncertain. With 6 bases removed from V and 8 bases from J, the gap between germline ends came to 15 bases. Germline V gene lookup returns CDR1 SGHDT and CDR2 YYEEEE. The CDR3 is 13 residues long. This CDR3 is CASTPSHSYEQFF. The CDR3 DNA reads TGTGCCAGCACCCCTTCTCATTCGTATGAGCAGTTCTTC. The full variable domain, with the rest looked up from reference TRBV5-6 and TRBJ2-1, is DAGVTQSPTHLIKTRGQQVTLRCSPKSGHDTVSWYQQALGQGPQFIFQYYEEEERQRGNFPDRFSGHQFPNYSSELNVNALLLGDSALYLCASTPSHSYEQFFGPGTRLTVL.

The rearrangement links TRBV28 to TRBJ1-3; D remains unclear. CDR3 length equals 13 residues. Germline lookup yields CDR1 MDHEN and CDR2 SYDVKM. V was trimmed by 3 bases and J by 0 bases, leaving 3 bases between them. The CDR3 DNA sequence: TGTGCCAGCAGTTTTGCCTCTGGAAACACCATATATTTT. Amino acids: CASSFASGNTIYF.

This clone counts as medium-sized. This chain links TRBV5-1 with TRBJ2-7; no definite D call. The CDR3 has 15 residues. Per the germline V gene, CDR1 is SGHRS and CDR2 is YFSETQ. The V gene lost 0 bases and the J gene lost 0 bases, with 10 bases spanning the gap. The CDR3 loop reads CASSLGPSNSYEQYF. The CDR3 nucleotides read TGCGCCAGCAGCTTGGGACCGTCGAACTCCTACGAGCAGTACTTC.

This rearrangement joins TRBV2 to TRBJ1-4, with a possible D match to TRBD1 (5 bases). V shed 1 base and J shed 4 bases, with 10 bases lying between them. The germline CDR1 and CDR2 sequences are SNHLY and FYNNEI. The CDR3 is 15 amino acids. Here the CDR3 reads CASSEGGDFNEKLFF. CDR3 DNA sequence: TGTGCCAGCAGTGAAGGGGGCGATTTTAATGAAAAACTGTTTTTT.

In its sample, this clone was seen a few times. This chain connects TRBV6-1 to TRBJ2-2; D is unresolved. The CDR3 has 12 amino acids. V dropped 7 bases and J dropped 5 bases, with 8 bases sitting between them. Germline V gene lookup returns CDR1 MNHNS and CDR2 SASEGT. CDR3 in DNA: TGTGCCAGCAACATCATGACCGGGGAGCTGTTTTTT. Encoded protein: CASNIMTGELFF.

The V gene is TRBV28, the J gene TRBJ2-7; D perhaps matches TRBD1 (6 bases). Germline-derived CDR1 and CDR2 are MDHEN and SYDVKM. Trimming stripped 5 bases from V and 2 bases from J, with 10 bases between. The CDR3 consists of 13 residues. This CDR3 is CASSPGQTYEQYF. CDR3 DNA sequence: TGTGCCAGCAGTCCTGGACAGACCTACGAGCAGTACTTC.

The chain employs TRBV4-3 and TRBJ2-3, with D possibly matching TRBD1 (5 bases). In germline, CDR1 is LGHNA, CDR2 YSLEER. The CDR3 length is 14 residues. Trimming pared 3 bases from V and 7 bases from J, leaving 14 bases between. The CDR3 sequence: CASSHDSSRNTQYF. The CDR3 nucleotides read TGCGCCAGCAGCCACGACAGTTCCCGTAATACGCAGTATTTT.

This chain joins TRBV5-1 and TRBJ2-1; possible D gene TRBD1, 6 bases. The germline V gene encodes CDR1 SGHRS and CDR2 YFSETQ. This CDR3 contains 15 residues. Trimming stripped 1 base from V and 4 bases from J, with 12 bases between. CDR3 loop: CASSLSSRGYNEQFF. Here the CDR3 DNA reads TGCGCCAGCAGCTTGTCGAGTAGGGGGTACAATGAGCAGTTCTTC.